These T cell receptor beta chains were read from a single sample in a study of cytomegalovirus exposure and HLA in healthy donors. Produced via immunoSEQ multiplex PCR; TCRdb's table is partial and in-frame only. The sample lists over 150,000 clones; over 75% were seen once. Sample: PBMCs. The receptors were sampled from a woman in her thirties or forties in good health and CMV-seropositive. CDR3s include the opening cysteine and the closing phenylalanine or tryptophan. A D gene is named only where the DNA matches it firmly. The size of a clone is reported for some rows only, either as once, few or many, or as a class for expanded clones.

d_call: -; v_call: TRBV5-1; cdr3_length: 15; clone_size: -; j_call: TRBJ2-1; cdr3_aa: CASSLGQNSYNEQFF; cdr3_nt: TGCGCCAGCAGCTTGGGTCAGAACTCCTACAATGAGCAGTTCTTC
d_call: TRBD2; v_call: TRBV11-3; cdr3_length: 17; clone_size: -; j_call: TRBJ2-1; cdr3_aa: CASSLSERELLYNEQFF; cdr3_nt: TGTGCCAGCAGCCTATCTGAGCGGGAGCTTCTCTACAATGAGCAGTTCTTC
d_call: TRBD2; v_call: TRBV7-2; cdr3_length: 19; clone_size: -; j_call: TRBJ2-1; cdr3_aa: CASSRGGTLLAGRKNEQFF; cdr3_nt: TGTGCCAGCAGCAGAGGAGGGACCTTACTAGCGGGGAGAAAAAATGAGCAGTTCTTC
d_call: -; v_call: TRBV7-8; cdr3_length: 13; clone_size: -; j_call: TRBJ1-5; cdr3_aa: CASSSGGGGPQHF; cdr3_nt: TGTGCCAGCAGCTCAGGCGGGGGTGGGCCCCAGCATTTT
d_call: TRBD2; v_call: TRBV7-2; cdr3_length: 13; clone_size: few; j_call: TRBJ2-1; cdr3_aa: CASMGGSGYEQFF; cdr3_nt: TGTGCCAGTATGGGCGGGAGCGGATACGAGCAGTTCTTC
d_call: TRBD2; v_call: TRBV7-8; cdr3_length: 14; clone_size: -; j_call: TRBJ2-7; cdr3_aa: CASSLAGGLYEQYF; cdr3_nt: TGTGCCAGCAGCTTAGCGGGAGGGCTCTACGAGCAGTACTTC
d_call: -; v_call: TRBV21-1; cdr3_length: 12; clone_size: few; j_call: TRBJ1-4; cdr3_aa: CASIVCYEKLFF; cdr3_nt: TGTGCCAGCATTGTCTGTTATGAAAAACTGTTTTTT
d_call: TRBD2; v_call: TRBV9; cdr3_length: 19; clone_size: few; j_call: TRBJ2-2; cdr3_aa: CASSVNPISGRDDTGELFF; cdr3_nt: TGTGCCAGCAGCGTAAATCCCATTAGCGGGAGGGACGACACCGGGGAGCTGTTTTTT
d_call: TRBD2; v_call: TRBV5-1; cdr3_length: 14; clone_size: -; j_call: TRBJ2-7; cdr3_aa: CASSSRLADYEQYF; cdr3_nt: TGCGCCAGCAGCTCTCGACTAGCGGACTACGAGCAGTACTTC
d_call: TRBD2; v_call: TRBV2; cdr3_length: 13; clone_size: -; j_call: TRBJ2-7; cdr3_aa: CASAVSGIGEQYF; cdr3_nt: TGTGCCAGCGCGGTGAGCGGGATTGGTGAGCAGTACTTC
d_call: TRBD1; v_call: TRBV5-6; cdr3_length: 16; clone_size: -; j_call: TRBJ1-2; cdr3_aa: CASSLGDSRRRNGYTF; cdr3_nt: TGTGCCAGCAGCTTGGGGGACAGTCGCAGAAGGAATGGCTACACCTTC
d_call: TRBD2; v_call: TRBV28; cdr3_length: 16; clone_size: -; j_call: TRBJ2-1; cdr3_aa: CASSSQASGRINEQFF; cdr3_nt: TGTGCCAGCAGTTCGCAAGCTAGCGGGAGAATAAATGAGCAGTTCTTC
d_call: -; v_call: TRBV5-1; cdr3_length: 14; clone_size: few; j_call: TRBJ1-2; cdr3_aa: CASRFRTRDYGYTF; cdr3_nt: TGCGCCAGCAGATTCAGGACGAGGGACTATGGCTACACCTTC
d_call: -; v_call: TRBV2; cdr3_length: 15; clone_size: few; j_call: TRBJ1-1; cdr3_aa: CASSEARAGNTEAFF; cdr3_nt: TGTGCCAGCAGTGAAGCTAGGGCGGGGAACACTGAAGCTTTCTTT
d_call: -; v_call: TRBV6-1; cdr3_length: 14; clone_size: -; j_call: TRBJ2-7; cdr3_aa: CASTRTGSSYEQYF; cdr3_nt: TGTGCCAGCACCCGGACTGGGAGCTCCTACGAGCAGTACTTC
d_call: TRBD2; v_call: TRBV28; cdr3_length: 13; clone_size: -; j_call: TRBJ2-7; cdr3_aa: CASSLAGGREQYF; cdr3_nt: TGTGCCAGCAGTCTAGCGGGAGGCCGAGAGCAGTACTTC
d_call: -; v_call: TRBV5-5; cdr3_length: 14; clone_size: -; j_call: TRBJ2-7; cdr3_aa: CASSFRGGSYEQYF; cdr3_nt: TGTGCCAGCAGCTTTAGGGGAGGCAGCTACGAGCAGTACTTC
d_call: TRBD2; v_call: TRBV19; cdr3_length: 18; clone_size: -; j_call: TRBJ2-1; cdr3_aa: CASATRRMSGRNWGEQFF; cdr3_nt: TGTGCCAGCGCAACGCGTCGGATGAGCGGGAGGAACTGGGGTGAGCAGTTCTTC
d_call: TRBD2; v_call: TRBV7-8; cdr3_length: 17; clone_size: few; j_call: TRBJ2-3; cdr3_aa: CASSLGSATSAGNTQYF; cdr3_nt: TGTGCCAGCAGCTTAGGAAGTGCGACTAGCGCAGGGAATACGCAGTATTTT
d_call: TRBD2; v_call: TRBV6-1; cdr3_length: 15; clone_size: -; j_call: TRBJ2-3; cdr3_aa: CASSVSAGYTDTQYF; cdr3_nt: TGTGCCAGCAGCGTTTCAGCGGGGTACACAGATACGCAGTATTTT
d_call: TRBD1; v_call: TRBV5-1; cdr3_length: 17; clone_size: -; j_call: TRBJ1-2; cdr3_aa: CASSPGTGKKNNYGYTF; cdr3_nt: TGCGCCAGCAGTCCAGGGACAGGGAAAAAGAATAACTATGGCTACACCTTC
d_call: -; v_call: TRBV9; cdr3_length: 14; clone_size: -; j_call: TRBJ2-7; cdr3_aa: CASSVGDDGYEQYF; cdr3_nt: TGTGCCAGCAGCGTAGGAGATGACGGGTACGAGCAGTACTTC
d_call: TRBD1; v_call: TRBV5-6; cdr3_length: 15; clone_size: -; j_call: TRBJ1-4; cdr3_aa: CASSLKGQGNEKLFF; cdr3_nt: TGTGCCAGCAGCTTGAAGGGACAGGGGAATGAAAAACTGTTTTTT
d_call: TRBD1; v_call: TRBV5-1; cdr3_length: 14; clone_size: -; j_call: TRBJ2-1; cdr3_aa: CASSAGQGVHEQFF; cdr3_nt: TGCGCCAGCAGCGCGGGACAGGGGGTCCATGAGCAGTTCTTC
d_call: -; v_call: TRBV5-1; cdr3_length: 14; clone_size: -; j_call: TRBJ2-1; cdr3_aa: CASSPGLIDNEQFF; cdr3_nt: TGCGCCAGCAGCCCGGGACTTATTGACAATGAGCAGTTCTTC
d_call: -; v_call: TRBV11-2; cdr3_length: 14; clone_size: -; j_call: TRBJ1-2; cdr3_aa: CASSLGAESYGYTF; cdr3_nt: TGTGCCAGCAGCTTAGGGGCAGAATCTTATGGCTACACCTTC
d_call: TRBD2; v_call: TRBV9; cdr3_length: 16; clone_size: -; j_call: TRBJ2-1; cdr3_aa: CASSVSLANSYNEQFF; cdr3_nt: TGTGCCAGCAGCGTCTCACTAGCGAACTCCTACAATGAGCAGTTCTTC
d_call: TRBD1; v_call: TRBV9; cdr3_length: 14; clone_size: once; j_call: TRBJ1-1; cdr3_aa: CASSVGQGYTEAFF; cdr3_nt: TGTGCCAGCAGCGTCGGACAGGGGTACACTGAAGCTTTCTTT
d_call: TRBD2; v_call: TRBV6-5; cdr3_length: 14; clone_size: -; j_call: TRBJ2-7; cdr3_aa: CASSPISGRYEQYF; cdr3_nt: TGTGCCAGCAGTCCCATAAGCGGGAGATACGAGCAGTACTTC
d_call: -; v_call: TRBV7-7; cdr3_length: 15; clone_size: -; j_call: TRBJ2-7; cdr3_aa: CASSHFPRRAHEQYF; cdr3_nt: TGTGCCAGCAGCCACTTCCCGAGGAGGGCCCACGAGCAGTACTTC
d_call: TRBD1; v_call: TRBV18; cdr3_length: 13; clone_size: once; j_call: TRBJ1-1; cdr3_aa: CASSPTGTAEAFF; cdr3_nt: TGTGCCAGCTCACCGACAGGGACAGCTGAAGCTTTCTTT
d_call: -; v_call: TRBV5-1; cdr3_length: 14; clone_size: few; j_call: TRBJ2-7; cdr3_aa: CASRAGGSPREQYF; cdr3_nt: TGCGCCAGCAGAGCTGGAGGGTCACCTCGCGAGCAGTACTTC
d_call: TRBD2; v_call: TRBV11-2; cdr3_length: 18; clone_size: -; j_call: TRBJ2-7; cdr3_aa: CASSLVFLAGGPKYEQYF; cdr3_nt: TGTGCCAGCAGCTTAGTTTTTCTAGCGGGAGGGCCTAAATACGAGCAGTACTTC
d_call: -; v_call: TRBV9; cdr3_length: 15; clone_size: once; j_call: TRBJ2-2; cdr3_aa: CASSVKGRSTGELFF; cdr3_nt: TGTGCCAGCAGCGTAAAAGGGAGGAGCACCGGGGAGCTGTTTTTT
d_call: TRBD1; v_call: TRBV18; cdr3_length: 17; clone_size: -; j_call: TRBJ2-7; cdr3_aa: CASSPLQGTGGSYEQYF; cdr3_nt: TGTGCCAGCTCACCACTCCAAGGGACAGGGGGTTCCTACGAGCAGTACTTC
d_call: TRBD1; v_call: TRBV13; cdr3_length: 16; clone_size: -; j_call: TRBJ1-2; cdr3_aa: CASSVLNRGSNYGYTF; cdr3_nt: TGTGCCAGCAGCGTGCTTAACAGGGGGTCCAACTATGGCTACACCTTC
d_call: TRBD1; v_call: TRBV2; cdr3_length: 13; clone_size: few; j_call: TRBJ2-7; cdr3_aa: CASSDRGSGEQYF; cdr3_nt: TGTGCCAGCAGCGACAGGGGTTCAGGAGAGCAGTACTTC
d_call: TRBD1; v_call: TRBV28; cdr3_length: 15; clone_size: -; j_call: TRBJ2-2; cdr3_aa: CASSRDRVPTGELFF; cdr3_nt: TGTGCCAGCAGTCGGGACAGGGTTCCGACCGGGGAGCTGTTTTTT
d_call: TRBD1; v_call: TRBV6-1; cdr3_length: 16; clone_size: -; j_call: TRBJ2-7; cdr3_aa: CASSDPWGQGQHEQYF; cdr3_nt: TGTGCCAGCAGTGATCCCTGGGGACAGGGTCAGCACGAGCAGTACTTC
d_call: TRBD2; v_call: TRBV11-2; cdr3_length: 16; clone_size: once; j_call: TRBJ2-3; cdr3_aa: CASGRLAGGLPDTQYF; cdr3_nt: TGTGCCAGCGGGAGGCTAGCGGGAGGTTTACCAGATACGCAGTATTTT
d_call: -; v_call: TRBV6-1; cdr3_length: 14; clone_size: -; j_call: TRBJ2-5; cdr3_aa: CASSGSASQETQYF; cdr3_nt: TGTGCCAGCAGTGGATCCGCCAGCCAAGAGACCCAGTACTTC
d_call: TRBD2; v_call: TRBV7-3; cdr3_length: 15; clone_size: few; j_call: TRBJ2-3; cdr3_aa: CASSIGLAGADTQYF; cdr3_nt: TGTGCCAGCAGCATTGGACTAGCGGGAGCAGATACGCAGTATTTT
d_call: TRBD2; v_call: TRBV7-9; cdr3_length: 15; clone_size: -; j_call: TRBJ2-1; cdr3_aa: CASSATSPNYNEQFF; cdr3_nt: TGTGCCAGCAGCGCGACTAGCCCAAACTACAATGAGCAGTTCTTC
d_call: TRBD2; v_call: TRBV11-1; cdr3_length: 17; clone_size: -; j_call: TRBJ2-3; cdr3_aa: CASSPDLAGGVTDTQYF; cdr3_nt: TGTGCCAGCAGCCCAGACCTAGCGGGAGGGGTCACAGATACGCAGTATTTT
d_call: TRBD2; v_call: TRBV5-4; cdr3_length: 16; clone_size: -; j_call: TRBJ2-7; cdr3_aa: CASSPGLAGTIHEQYF; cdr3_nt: TGTGCCAGCAGCCCTGGACTAGCGGGGACCATCCACGAGCAGTACTTC
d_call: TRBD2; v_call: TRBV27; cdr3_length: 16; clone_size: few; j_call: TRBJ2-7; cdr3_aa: CASSSTRGGRGAEQYF; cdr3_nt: TGTGCCAGCAGTTCGACCCGGGGGGGGCGAGGGGCTGAGCAGTACTTC
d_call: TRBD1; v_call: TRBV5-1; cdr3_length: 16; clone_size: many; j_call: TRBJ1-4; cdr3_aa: CASSLQGAGADEKLFF; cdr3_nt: TGCGCCAGCAGCTTACAGGGGGCGGGCGCAGATGAAAAACTGTTTTTT
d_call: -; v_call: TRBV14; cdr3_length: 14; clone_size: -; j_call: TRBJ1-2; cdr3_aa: CASSLTARTGGYTF; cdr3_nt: TGTGCCAGCAGCCTGACAGCTAGAACTGGAGGCTACACCTTC
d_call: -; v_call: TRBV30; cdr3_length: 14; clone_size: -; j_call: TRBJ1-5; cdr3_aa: CAWSVRGINQPQHF; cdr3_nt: TGTGCCTGGAGTGTACGGGGGATTAATCAGCCCCAGCATTTT
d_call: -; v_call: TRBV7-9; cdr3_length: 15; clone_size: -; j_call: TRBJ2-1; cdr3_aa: CASSLAGASYNEQFF; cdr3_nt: TGTGCCAGCAGCTTAGCGGGAGCTTCCTACAATGAGCAGTTCTTC
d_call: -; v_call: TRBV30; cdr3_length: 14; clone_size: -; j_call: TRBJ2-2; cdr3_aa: CAWSSGGGGGELFF; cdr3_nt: TGTGCCTGGTCTTCAGGGGGCGGGGGCGGGGAGCTGTTTTTT
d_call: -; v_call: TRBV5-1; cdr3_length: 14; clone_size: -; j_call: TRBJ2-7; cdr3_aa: CASSLESVRNEQYF; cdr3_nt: TGCGCCAGCAGCTTGGAAAGCGTGAGGAACGAGCAGTACTTC
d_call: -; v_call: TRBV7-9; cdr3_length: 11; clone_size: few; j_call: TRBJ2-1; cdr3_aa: CASSQTWEQFF; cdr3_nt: TGTGCCAGCAGCCAGACTTGGGAGCAGTTCTTC
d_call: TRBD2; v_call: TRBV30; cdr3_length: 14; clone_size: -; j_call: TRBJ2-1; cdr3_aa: CAWDSGRDYNEQFF; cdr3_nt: TGTGCCTGGGACAGCGGGAGGGATTACAATGAGCAGTTCTTC
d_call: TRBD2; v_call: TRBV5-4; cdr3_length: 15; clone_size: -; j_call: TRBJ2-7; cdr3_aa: CASSLETSGTYEQYF; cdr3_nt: TGTGCCAGCAGCTTGGAGACTAGCGGGACCTACGAGCAGTACTTC
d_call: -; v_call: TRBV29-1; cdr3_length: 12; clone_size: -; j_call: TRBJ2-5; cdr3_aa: CSVEVSEIAQYF; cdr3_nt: TGCAGCGTTGAAGTATCCGAAATAGCCCAGTACTTC
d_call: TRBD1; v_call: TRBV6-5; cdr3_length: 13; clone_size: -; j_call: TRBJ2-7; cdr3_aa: CASSYWQGDEQYF; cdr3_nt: TGTGCCAGCAGTTACTGGCAGGGGGACGAGCAGTACTTC
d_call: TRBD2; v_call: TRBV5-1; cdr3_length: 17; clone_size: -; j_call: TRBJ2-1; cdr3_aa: CASSSWTSGSPYNEQFF; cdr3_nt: TGCGCCAGCAGCTCCTGGACTAGCGGGAGTCCCTACAATGAGCAGTTCTTC